These T cell receptor beta chains were read from a single sample in a study of cytomegalovirus exposure and HLA in healthy donors. Assay used: immunoSEQ multiplex PCR; TCRdb lists only in-frame clones, some missing. The sample shows approximately 190,000 clones, 82% of them seen only once. Sequencing was carried out using PBMCs. These receptors came from a woman in her 50s in good health and CMV-seropositive. Both conserved end residues are part of each CDR3. The order of the fields is D gene, J gene, V gene, clone size, CDR3 protein, CDR3 DNA. D genes are given only for firm matches. Clone size is given for some rows only: seen once, a few or many times, or a class if the clone is expanded.

D: TRBD2; J: TRBJ2-1; V: TRBV5-1; size: NA; CDR3: CASSRGTSGGRSLYYNEQFF; DNA: TGCGCCAGCAGCAGAGGGACTAGCGGGGGGAGAAGTCTATACTACAATGAGCAGTTCTTC
D: TRBD1; J: TRBJ2-3; V: TRBV11-3; size: once; CDR3: CASSTGQGITDTQYF; DNA: TGTGCCAGCAGCACCGGACAGGGAATCACAGATACGCAGTATTTT
D: NA; J: TRBJ1-4; V: TRBV5-5; size: NA; CDR3: CASSPRTAIDYEKLFF; DNA: TGTGCCAGCAGCCCTAGGACAGCTATAGACTATGAAAAACTGTTTTTT
D: NA; J: TRBJ1-2; V: TRBV29-1; size: NA; CDR3: CSVEAPSDGYTF; DNA: TGCAGCGTTGAAGCCCCTTCGGATGGCTACACCTTC
D: NA; J: TRBJ1-5; V: TRBV27; size: NA; CDR3: CASSAGNQPQHF; DNA: TGTGCCAGCAGTGCAGGGAACCAGCCCCAGCATTTT
D: TRBD2; J: TRBJ2-1; V: TRBV18; size: NA; CDR3: CASSRLAGVHNEQFF; DNA: TGTGCCAGCTCGAGACTAGCGGGAGTCCACAATGAGCAGTTCTTC
D: NA; J: TRBJ2-7; V: TRBV27; size: NA; CDR3: CASTRDSLSYEQYF; DNA: TGTGCCAGCACTCGGGACTCCCTCTCCTACGAGCAGTACTTC
D: TRBD1; J: TRBJ1-6; V: TRBV6-5; size: NA; CDR3: CASSPPGTASYPLHF; DNA: TGTGCCAGCAGTCCCCCGGGGACAGCCAGTTATCCCCTCCACTTT
D: NA; J: TRBJ2-5; V: TRBV11-2; size: NA; CDR3: CASSLAGSQGGTQYF; DNA: TGTGCCAGCAGCTTAGCGGGTTCACAAGGCGGGACCCAGTACTTC
D: NA; J: TRBJ1-1; V: TRBV9; size: NA; CDR3: CASSVVDIRTEAFF; DNA: TGTGCCAGCAGCGTAGTGGACATAAGGACTGAAGCTTTCTTT
D: TRBD1; J: TRBJ1-6; V: TRBV5-1; size: NA; CDR3: CASRGTGSYNSPLHF; DNA: TGCGCCAGCAGGGGGACAGGCTCCTATAATTCACCCCTCCACTTT
D: NA; J: TRBJ2-7; V: TRBV28; size: NA; CDR3: CASSLTTVTYEQYF; DNA: TGTGCCAGCAGCCTCACGACAGTGACCTACGAGCAGTACTTC
D: TRBD2; J: TRBJ2-7; V: TRBV15; size: NA; CDR3: CATSRDRLAGGPEQYF; DNA: TGTGCCACCAGCAGAGATAGGCTAGCGGGGGGGCCCGAGCAGTACTTC
D: NA; J: TRBJ1-2; V: TRBV9; size: NA; CDR3: CASSVTLENYGYTF; DNA: TGTGCCAGCAGCGTAACCCTGGAGAACTATGGCTACACCTTC
D: TRBD2; J: TRBJ2-7; V: TRBV5-4; size: NA; CDR3: CASSSAGVAGIYEQYF; DNA: TGTGCCAGCAGCTCCGCCGGGGTAGCGGGAATCTACGAGCAGTACTTC
D: NA; J: TRBJ2-7; V: TRBV6-1; size: NA; CDR3: CASSSGVPYEQYF; DNA: TGTGCCAGCAGTTCCGGGGTACCCTACGAGCAGTACTTC
D: NA; J: TRBJ2-5; V: TRBV7-2; size: once; CDR3: CASSLGLQETQYF; DNA: TGTGCCAGCAGCTTAGGACTTCAAGAGACCCAGTACTTC
D: TRBD1; J: TRBJ2-1; V: TRBV29-1; size: NA; CDR3: CSGGPGTGVVNEQFF; DNA: TGCAGCGGCGGGCCCGGGACAGGGGTGGTCAATGAGCAGTTCTTC
D: TRBD1; J: TRBJ1-1; V: TRBV19; size: NA; CDR3: CASSISGTGGPNPQAFF; DNA: TGTGCCAGTAGTATATCGGGGACAGGGGGGCCAAATCCTCAAGCTTTCTTT
D: NA; J: TRBJ2-3; V: TRBV5-5; size: NA; CDR3: CASSLEGDTQYF; DNA: TGTGCCAGCAGCTTGGAGGGGGATACGCAGTATTTT
D: NA; J: TRBJ1-1; V: TRBV28; size: NA; CDR3: CASRRGGRIGMNTEAFF; DNA: TGTGCCAGCCGCCGCGGCGGGCGGATTGGAATGAACACTGAAGCTTTCTTT
D: TRBD1; J: TRBJ1-1; V: TRBV10-3; size: NA; CDR3: CAISEWTGGTEAFF; DNA: TGTGCCATCAGTGAGTGGACAGGGGGCACTGAAGCTTTCTTT
D: NA; J: TRBJ2-7; V: TRBV4-1; size: NA; CDR3: CASSPRGGDSSGEQYF; DNA: TGCGCCAGCAGCCCCCGTGGCGGGGACAGCTCGGGCGAGCAGTACTTC
D: TRBD1; J: TRBJ2-7; V: TRBV7-2; size: NA; CDR3: CASSRTGTHEQYF; DNA: TGTGCCAGCAGCCGGACAGGAACCCACGAGCAGTACTTC
D: TRBD2; J: TRBJ2-5; V: TRBV28; size: NA; CDR3: CASSFPPGTSGGQETQYF; DNA: TGTGCCAGCAGTTTTCCCCCCGGGACTAGCGGGGGCCAAGAGACCCAGTACTTC